One sample yielded the 16 T cell receptor beta chains listed below, sequenced in a study of cytomegalovirus exposure and HLA in healthy donors. Vbeta (60) and Jbeta (13) primers were used in the PCR. The table came from immunoSEQ multiplex PCR; TCRdb's copy has only in-frame clones and leaves some out. There are 150,000 to 250,000 clones in the sample; 75% to 90% occur only once, and approximately 6.5% lies in the top ten. Sequencing input: PBMCs. These receptors were obtained from a woman in her 50s in good health and CMV-seropositive.

V and J are TRBV7-2 and TRBJ1-5; D is perhaps TRBD1 (5 bases). The V gene's germline CDR1 is SGHTA and CDR2 FQGNSA. This CDR3 is built from 15 residues. V dropped 0 bases and J dropped 4 bases, with 10 bases sitting between them. This CDR3 reads CASSLAGQGNQPQHF. The DNA for the CDR3 is TGTGCCAGCAGCTTAGCGGGGCAGGGAAATCAGCCCCAGCATTTT.

This chain connects TRBV19 to TRBJ2-7, with 11 positions matching TRBD2. Germline V gives CDR1 LNHDA, CDR2 SQIVND (reference sequence). The CDR3 totals 18 residues. V was clipped by 5 bases and J by 7 bases; unmatched bases: 19. The chain's CDR3 is CASSRLAGGAGLLREQYF. In nucleotides, the CDR3 is TGTGCCAGTAGTCGCCTAGCGGGAGGAGCGGGACTACTACGAGAGCAGTACTTC.

Here the CDR3 DNA reads TGTGCCAGCAAGTCCACAGGGGCGGTTCAGCCCCAGCATTTT. Encoded protein: CASKSTGAVQPQHF. The J gene is TRBJ1-5, the V gene TRBV2; 7 bases are shared with TRBD1. Germline trimming cut 7 bases from V and 6 bases from J; bases unmatched to any gene: 9. The CDR3 runs to 14 residues. Germline CDR1 is SNHLY and CDR2 is FYNNEI.

This clone has a handful of counts. The chain uses TRBV28 and TRBJ2-2, with 8 bases that match TRBD2. CDR1 is MDHEN and CDR2 is SYDVKM in the germline V gene. V lost 5 bases and J lost 7; bases outside the gene matches: 9. This CDR3 comprises 15 residues. CDR3 nucleotide sequence: TGTGCCAGCAGTGTGCCGGGAGGGCAGTTCGGGGAGCTGTTTTTT. Protein: CASSVPGGQFGELFF. The entire variable domain, with the rest obtained from reference TRBV28 and TRBJ2-2, is as follows: DVKVTQSSRYLVKRTGEKVFLECVQDMDHENMFWYRQDPGLGLRLIYFSYDVKMKEKGDIPEGYSVSREKKERFSLILESASTNQTSMYLCASSVPGGQFGELFFGEGSRLTVL.

The J gene is TRBJ2-3, the V gene TRBV5-8, with TRBD2 matching 16 bases. From germline, CDR1 is SGHTS and CDR2 YDEGEE. The CDR3 loop spans 16 amino acids. Germline trimming cut 4 bases from V and 3 bases from J; bases unmatched to any gene: 2. CDR3 bases: TGTGCCAGCAGCCGGGGACTAGCGGGGGGGACAGATACGCAGTATTTT. Translated, it gives CASSRGLAGGTDTQYF.

The rearrangement joins TRBV19 to TRBJ2-6; no clear D gene. Germline CDR1 and CDR2: LNHDA and SQIVND (reference sequence). The germline V and J ends were trimmed by 8 bases and 2 bases, with 16 bases remaining between them. The length of the CDR3 is 16 residues. CDR3 protein: CASRLQSGPGANVLTF. Here the CDR3 DNA reads TGTGCCAGTCGCCTTCAAAGTGGGCCTGGGGCCAACGTCCTGACTTTC.

The genes are TRBV7-2 and TRBJ2-5; possible D gene TRBD2, 6 bases. In germline, CDR1 is SGHTA, CDR2 FQGNSA. This CDR3 region has 16 residues. Trimming stripped 0 bases from V and 6 bases from J, with 17 bases between. CDR3 region: CASSLAPTRLEKTQYF. CDR3 bases: TGTGCCAGCAGCTTAGCGCCGACTAGACTTGAAAAGACCCAGTACTTC. The whole variable domain, remainder taken from reference TRBV7-2 and TRBJ2-5, is GAGVSQSPSNKVTEKGKDVELRCDPISGHTALYWYRQSLGQGLEFLIYFQGNSAPDKSGLPSDRFSAERTGGSVSTLTIQRTQQEDSAVYLCASSLAPTRLEKTQYFGPGTRLLVL.

This clone was detected a few times. The chain is built from TRBV4-1 and TRBJ2-7; TRBD2 agrees at 13 bases. The germline V gene has CDR1 MGHRA and CDR2 YSYEKL. The trim removed 3 bases at V and 0 bases at J, leaving 2 bases unmatched. The CDR3 sequence is 16 residues long. The CDR3 nucleotides are TGCGCCAGCAGCCAGGGACTAGCGGGGCCCTCCTACGAGCAGTACTTC. Its translation is CASSQGLAGPSYEQYF.

The V and J genes are TRBV28 and TRBJ2-6; weak D call: TRBD1 (6 bases). V was shortened by 6 bases and J by 0 bases, with 6 bases between the two germline ends. Germline-derived CDR1 and CDR2 are MDHEN and SYDVKM. This CDR3 comprises 14 residues. For the CDR3, the DNA is TGTGCCAGCAGACAGGGCTCTGGGGCCAACGTCCTGACTTTC. Its translation is CASRQGSGANVLTF.

The chain couples TRBV10-3 to TRBJ1-6; D gene ambiguous. V lost 5 bases and J lost 7, with 15 bases in between. CDR1 is ENHRY, CDR2 SYGVKD, per germline. The CDR3 is 15 amino acids. The chain's CDR3 is CAISPGGSANSPLHF. The CDR3 nucleotides are TGTGCCATCAGTCCAGGAGGGTCTGCGAATTCACCCCTCCACTTT.

This clone was seen just once. The chain links TRBV6-6 to TRBJ1-5, with D possibly being TRBD1 (5 bases). The CDR3 covers 15 residues. V was trimmed by 2 bases and J by 1 base, leaving 9 bases between them. CDR1 is MNHNY, CDR2 SVGAGI, per germline (reference sequence). The DNA of the CDR3 is TGTGCCAGCAGTTACACCGGACAAAGCAATCAGCCCCAGCATTTT. This gives the protein CASSYTGQSNQPQHF.

V is TRBV7-6 and J is TRBJ2-2; TRBD1 is a possible D gene (6 bases). The germline gives CDR1 SGHVS, CDR2 FNYEAQ. This CDR3 is built from 15 residues. V was shortened by 1 base and J by 5 bases, with 11 bases between the two germline ends. CDR3 region: CASSLGRQGTGELFF. DNA of the CDR3: TGTGCCAGCAGCTTAGGACGGCAGGGGACCGGGGAGCTGTTTTTT.

As concerns this clone: At one of its ends the junction is not consistent with the germline gene, which may arise from a read error. V gene TRBV5-1 combines with J gene TRBJ1-4; 8 bases map to TRBD1. Germline V gene sequence: CDR1 SGHRS, CDR2 YFSETQ. The CDR3 contains 16 residues. CDR3 loop: CASSLAPSGTGEKLLF. CDR3 DNA: TGCGCCAGCAGCTTAGCTCCTTCCGGGACAGGTGAAAAACTGCTTTTT.

The chain combines TRBV30 with TRBJ2-1, with 8 bases identical to TRBD2. V dropped 5 bases and J dropped 4; count of bases not matched to a gene: 4. This CDR3 has 13 residues. CDR1 is GTSNPN and CDR2 is SVGIG in the germline V gene (reference sequence). The CDR3 coding sequence is TGTGCCTGGTCGGGGGGGGGATACAATGAGCAGTTCTTC. It codes for CAWSGGGYNEQFF.

V usage is TRBV11-2 and J usage is TRBJ1-1; a possible D gene is TRBD1 (6 bases). V was cut by 5 bases and J by 0 bases, with 13 bases left in between. Per the germline V gene, CDR1 is SGHAT and CDR2 is FQNNGV. The CDR3 runs 15 residues. The CDR3 loop is CASSARTALNTEAFF. The CDR3 DNA reads TGTGCCAGCAGCGCCCGGACAGCCCTGAACACTGAAGCTTTCTTT.

The genes are TRBV9 and TRBJ2-2, with unresolved D. CDR1 SGDLS and CDR2 YYNGEE come from the germline V gene. V gave up 0 bases and J gave up 1 base, with 4 bases separating them. The CDR3 runs 14 residues. This CDR3 is CASSVDGNTGELFF. The CDR3 region has the DNA TGTGCCAGCAGCGTAGACGGGAACACCGGGGAGCTGTTTTTT. The variable domain in full, with the rest retrieved from reference TRBV9 and TRBJ2-2, is DSGVTQTPKHLITATGQRVTLRCSPRSGDLSVYWYQQSLDQGLQFLIQYYNGEERAKGNILERFSAQQFPDLHSELNLSSLELGDSALYFCASSVDGNTGELFFGEGSRLTVL.